In this sample, the clone carrying this T cell receptor beta chain turned up many times. Its antigen is currently unknown. After removal of 5 bases from V and 5 bases from J, the junction contained 4 bases not matched to a gene. There are 14 residues in the CDR3. The V gene's germline CDR1 is PRHDT and CDR2 FYEKMQ (reference sequence). These data are taken from a study of T-cell reconstitution after alpha-beta-depleted transplantation in children. General observations from the study: T-cell numbers and diversity, one year after transplant, stemmed largely from T cells that were newly produced.

Preparation of the TCRbeta library involved a method that used unique molecular identifiers. TCRdb reprocessed the PCR reads with MiXCR, giving one entry per CDR3 protein. The sample has over 90,000 distinct CDR3 sequences, about 5.6% seen once. The input for sequencing was PBMCs, mostly from graft donor cells, taken 60 days after TCRalphabeta/CD19-depleted stem cell transplant. V is TRBV13 and J is TRBJ2-3; 10 bases agree with TRBD2. This receptor was taken from a female patient younger than 10 who had a stem cell transplant for Fanconi anemia, so the T cells may come from the graft donor. CDR3 sequence (DNA): TGTGCCAGCAGCCCATTAGCGGGAGGAGATACGCAGTATTTT. This codes for CASSPLAGGDTQYF.